Below, one T cell receptor beta chain is given with its context. The antigen remains unidentified. This record comes from a study of vaccination and CD4 T cells after COVID-19. Study at large: After nasal swab PCR-confirmed SARS-CoV-2, several convalescents had mild disease and one severe.

An Oncomine TCR Beta short-read assay was used to sequence the DNA from cultured CD4+ T cells. The template was genomic DNA from cultured CD4+ T cells. TCRdb analysed the PCR reads with MiXCR anew, one entry per CDR3 protein. The sample lists 25,000 or so distinct CDR3 sequences, 58% occurring once. The CDR3 is 14 residues long. The V end lost 0 bases, the J end lost 10 bases, and 13 bases lay between the germline ends. The germline gives CDR1 MNHNS, CDR2 SASEGT. Specified treatment: roughly 10-day PBMC culture with coronavirus spike peptide pools or control peptides (ViraFEST assay). With peptide pools, ViraFEST first expanded antigen-specific T cells and afterwards sequenced their TCRs. Isolation of CD4+ T cells by negative selection took place after approximately ten days of culture.

This TCR came from a human donor who had recovered from COVID-19. V gene TRBV6-1 combines with J gene TRBJ1-5; perhaps TRBD1 as D (6 bases). The material sequenced was CD4+ T cells from blood, cultured in vitro. DNA for the CDR3: TGTGCCAGCAGTGAAGCGTCAGGGGTCACCCCCCAGCATTTT. Translation: CASSEASGVTPQHF.